This TCR beta chain was captured by sequencing in a study of blood T cell repertoires in COVID-19. Study overall: Samples came from the United States, Italy and Spain, spanning acute and convalescent COVID-19.

In the study's own analysis: Estimation of nucleated cell counts relied on the amplification of reference gene primers. Assay: immunoSEQ multiplex PCR; the TCRdb copy retains only in-frame clones and omits some. V, J and clone size were drawn from that table, and D and trimming were deduced from the DNA. The profile shows approximately 120,000 clones, around 81% of them singletons. The CDR3 length is 16 residues. V shed 0 bases and J 8 bases; nucleotides not matched to a gene: 7. CDR1 and CDR2 (germline): SEHNR, FQNEAQ (reference sequence). The receptor was isolated from a human donor in a cohort sampled during active COVID-19. Sequencing was done on a sample of peripheral blood. This chain connects TRBV7-9 to TRBJ1-6, with 7 nucleotides matching TRBD1. CDR3 region: CASSLAAGGLDSPLHF. CDR3 nucleotide sequence: TGTGCCAGCAGCTTAGCCGCAGGGGGTTTAGATTCACCCCTCCACTTT.